One and the same sample provided the 32 T cell receptor beta chains below, sequenced in a study of shared clonotypes between healthy human individuals. Repertoires were generated with immunoSEQ multiplex PCR, while TCRdb's copy carries only in-frame clones and drops some. Seen here are about 2.4 million clones, approximately 93% observed once, and the top ten hold about 0.39%. The source material was naive CD4+ T cells from PBMCs. As for subset: CD45RA+ positively selected. The receptors stem from a man between 18 and 29 years old in good health. Some clones in this sample may be carry-over from other donors' samples.

This sequence joins TRBV6-1 and TRBJ2-7; weak D call: TRBD2 (5 bases). CDR3 length equals 13 residues. V lost 6 bases, J lost 7 bases, and 16 bases lay in between. Germline V lookup: CDR1 MNHNS, CDR2 SASEGT. The DNA of the CDR3 is TGTGCCAGCAGGAGACCTGCCTCGGGAGAGCAGTACTTC. This encodes CASRRPASGEQYF.

The chain joins TRBV10-3 to TRBJ2-7; a possible D gene is TRBD2 (6 bases). The V gene's germline CDR1 is ENHRY and CDR2 SYGVKD. The CDR3 has 15 amino acids. V lost 3 bases, J lost 0 bases, and 12 bases lay in between. The CDR3 DNA sequence: TGTGCCATCAGTGATCGAGCGGGTAACTCCTACGAGCAGTACTTC. Residues: CAISDRAGNSYEQYF.

This rearrangement joins TRBV10-1 to TRBJ2-1; D may be TRBD2 (5 bases). The CDR3 runs to 16 residues. Germline CDR1 WNHNN, CDR2 SYGVQD (reference sequence). Trimming pared 4 bases from V and 5 bases from J, leaving 18 bases between. The CDR3 sequence: CASSVLSCGSHNEQFF. The CDR3 DNA sequence: TGCGCCAGCAGTGTCCTCTCATGCGGGTCCCACAATGAGCAGTTCTTC.

The chain joins TRBV30 to TRBJ2-5; 11 bases fit TRBD2. The J segment lost 6 bases and the V segment lost 4 bases, leaving 7 bases of the junction unmatched. In germline, CDR1 is GTSNPN, CDR2 SVGIG (reference sequence). There are 14 residues in the CDR3. The CDR3 sequence is CAWKVLAGGQTQYF. The CDR3 nucleotides are TGTGCCTGGAAGGTCCTAGCGGGAGGACAGACCCAGTACTTC.

The rearrangement uses TRBV6-1 and TRBJ2-7; D could derive from TRBD1 or TRBD2 (5 bases each). Germline values: CDR1 MNHNS, CDR2 SASEGT. The CDR3 contains 14 residues. Trimming removed 4 bases at V and 5 bases at J, with 15 bases between. CDR3 sequence (DNA): TGTGCCAGCAGTGTAGGGCAGGGAGACCACGAGCAGTACTTC. This codes for CASSVGQGDHEQYF.

V usage is TRBV7-2 and J usage is TRBJ1-1; D unclear. Germline lookup yields CDR1 SGHTA and CDR2 FQGNSA. V shed 4 bases and J shed 1 base, with 7 bases lying between them. This CDR3 spans 13 amino acids. The DNA for the CDR3 is TGTGCCAGCAGCTCTTCCAGGAACACTGAAGCTTTCTTT. Residues: CASSSSRNTEAFF.

V usage is TRBV2 and J usage is TRBJ2-5, with D maybe TRBD2 (6 bases). Trimming cost V 7 bases and J 2 bases, with 14 bases left between them. Per germline, CDR1 SNHLY and CDR2 FYNNEI. The CDR3 runs 14 residues. The CDR3: CASTKDGGQETQYF. In DNA form, the CDR3 reads TGTGCCAGCACCAAGGATGGGGGGCAAGAGACCCAGTACTTC.

This sequence joins TRBV29-1 and TRBJ2-6; perhaps D is TRBD1 or TRBD2 (5 bases each). Trimming took 5 bases from V and 0 from J, leaving 8 bases between them. The CDR3 spans 14 residues. CDR1 SQVTM and CDR2 ANQGSEA come from the germline V gene. CDR3 in DNA: TGCAGCGTTAAGGGGACCTCTGGGGCCAACGTCCTGACTTTC. It codes for CSVKGTSGANVLTF.

The V gene is TRBV4-3, the J gene TRBJ2-5; D possibly corresponds to TRBD1 (6 bases). The J call is doubtful: the DNA matches TRBJ2-7 better. Germline V gene lookup returns CDR1 LGHNA and CDR2 YSLEER. The CDR3 contains 15 residues. CDR3 sequence: CASSQQTGLGYEQYF. CDR3 nucleotide sequence: TGCGCCAGCAGCCAGCAAACAGGGTTAGGATACGAGCAGTACTTC.

This chain links TRBV2 with TRBJ2-1; the D gene is possibly TRBD2 (6 bases). Per the germline V gene, CDR1 is SNHLY and CDR2 is FYNNEI. This CDR3 is 18 amino acids long. V lost 6 bases to trimming and J lost 6 bases, with 27 bases between them. This CDR3 reads CASRRFLTGTLMSNEQFF. The CDR3 nucleotides read TGTGCCAGCAGGCGCTTCCTTACCGGGACTCTCATGAGCAATGAGCAGTTCTTC.

The rearrangement joins TRBV6-1 to TRBJ2-1, with a tentative D call TRBD2 (5 bases). Germline V lookup: CDR1 MNHNS, CDR2 SASEGT. Trimming cost V 11 bases and J 1 base, with 6 bases left between them. The CDR3 totals 11 residues. The chain's CDR3 is CAGESYNEQFF. The CDR3 coding sequence is TGTGCCGGGGAGTCCTACAATGAGCAGTTCTTC.

The chain joins TRBV6-1 to TRBJ2-3, with D perhaps given as TRBD1 or TRBD2 (5 bases each). The CDR3 spans 16 residues. Trimming cost V 2 bases and J 2 bases, with 14 bases left between them. CDR1 MNHNS and CDR2 SASEGT come from the germline V gene. CDR3 nucleotides: TGTGCCAGCAGTGAAAGGGTAGTGGGGGACACAGATACGCAGTATTTT. Translation gives CASSERVVGDTDTQYF.

The chain links TRBV29-1 to TRBJ2-3; TRBD1 aligns across 9 bases. In germline, CDR1 is SQVTM, CDR2 ANQGSEA. The V gene end was trimmed by 6 bases and the J gene end by 3 bases; junction bases not matched to a gene: 13. The CDR3 extends over 16 amino acids. CDR3 residues: CSVEGPGQGGTDTQYF. The CDR3 region has the DNA TGCAGCGTGGAGGGCCCGGGACAGGGTGGAACAGATACGCAGTATTTT.

The chain carries TRBV28 and TRBJ2-3, with a tentative D call TRBD2 (6 bases). Germline CDR1 and CDR2: MDHEN and SYDVKM. The CDR3 has 15 residues. Trimming pared 7 bases from V and 7 bases from J, leaving 21 bases between. CDR3 in amino acids: CASTSGGTPFNTQYF. The DNA for the CDR3 is TGTGCCAGCACCTCAGGCGGGACCCCCTTCAATACGCAGTATTTT.

The rearrangement links TRBV5-1 to TRBJ2-6, with TRBD1 matching 7 bases. This CDR3 region has 15 residues. Looked up from germline, CDR1 is SGHRS and CDR2 is YFSETQ. The ends lost 4 bases at V and 4 bases at J; junction bases unmatched: 5. The CDR3 here is CASSPTGNGANVLTF. In DNA, the CDR3 is TGCGCCAGCAGCCCGACAGGGAACGGGGCCAACGTCCTGACTTTC. The full variable domain, its missing parts supplied by reference TRBV5-1 and TRBJ2-6, is KAGVTQTPRYLIKTRGQQVTLSCSPISGHRSVSWYQQTPGQGLQFLFEYFSETQRNKGNFPGRFSGRQFSNSRSEMNVSTLELGDSALYLCASSPTGNGANVLTFGAGSRLTVL.

This chain joins TRBV28 and TRBJ2-3; TRBD1 or TRBD2 may be the D gene (5 bases each). Germline V lookup: CDR1 MDHEN, CDR2 SYDVKM. The V gene lost 8 bases and the J gene lost 0 bases, with 18 bases spanning the gap. The CDR3 spans 16 residues. CDR3 sequence reads: CASVGPGGPSTDTQYF. CDR3 coding DNA: TGTGCCAGCGTGGGACCCGGCGGACCTAGCACAGATACGCAGTATTTT.

V usage is TRBV30 and J usage is TRBJ2-3; 11 bases line up with TRBD2. This CDR3 spans 14 amino acids. V trimming: 3 bases; J trimming: 4 bases; junction bases outside the gene matches: 3. Germline loops: CDR1 GTSNPN, CDR2 SVGIG (reference sequence). The CDR3 is CAWRPGLAADTQYF. CDR3 in DNA: TGTGCCTGGAGACCGGGACTAGCGGCAGATACGCAGTATTTT.

The rearrangement joins TRBV27 to TRBJ2-7, with 8 bases aligning to TRBD1. CDR3 length: 20 residues. CDR1 and CDR2 (germline): MNHEY, SMNVEV (reference sequence). Germline trimming cut 7 bases from V and 2 bases from J; bases unmatched to any gene: 25. CDR3 in DNA: TGTGCCAGCAAAAACCTCCGTGCAGCGGACAGGGACGGGGGTCCCTACGAGCAGTACTTC. Translation gives CASKNLRAADRDGGPYEQYF.

On this clone itself: Other DNA sequences in this sample translate to the same CDR3. This chain uses TRBV18 with TRBJ1-2; the D gene is possibly TRBD1 (5 bases). V was shortened by 3 bases and J by 0 bases, with 11 bases between the two germline ends. Germline CDR1 is KGHSH and CDR2 is LQKENI. The CDR3 extends over 15 amino acids. The CDR3 sequence: CASSPGQGPNYGYTF. Here the CDR3 DNA reads TGTGCCAGCTCACCCGGGCAGGGCCCTAACTATGGCTACACCTTC.

The chain recombines TRBV27 with TRBJ1-5; maybe TRBD1 (6 bases). The CDR3 runs to 15 residues. Per germline, CDR1 MNHEY and CDR2 SMNVEV (reference sequence). Deletions cut 6 bases from V and 2 bases from J, with 14 bases between. For the CDR3, the DNA is TGTGCCAGCAGACAACAGGGTAGGGGCAATCAGCCCCAGCATTTT. This encodes CASRQQGRGNQPQHF.

This rearrangement joins TRBV4-2 to TRBJ2-3; TRBD2 aligns across 12 bases. After removal of 0 bases from V and 6 bases from J, the junction contained 7 bases not matched to a gene. Germline CDR1 and CDR2: LGHNA and YNFKEQ. The CDR3 extends over 17 amino acids. In DNA form, the CDR3 reads TGTGCCAGCAGCCAAGATAGGGCTAGCGGGAGGGCGGATACGCAGTATTTT. Residues: CASSQDRASGRADTQYF.

This clone was seen a single time. This rearrangement joins TRBV2 to TRBJ2-6; tentatively, D is TRBD1 (6 bases). V was trimmed by 3 bases and J by 2 bases, leaving 8 bases between them. This CDR3 comprises 15 residues. Germline V lookup: CDR1 SNHLY, CDR2 FYNNEI. The CDR3 protein is CASSDKGAGANVLTF. In DNA, the CDR3 is TGTGCCAGCAGTGATAAGGGGGCTGGGGCCAACGTCCTGACTTTC. The variable domain in full, with the rest retrieved from reference TRBV2 and TRBJ2-6, is EPEVTQTPSHQVTQMGQEVILRCVPISNHLYFYWYRQILGQKVEFLVSFYNNEISEKSEIFDDQFSVERPDGSNFTLKIRSTKLEDSAMYFCASSDKGAGANVLTFGAGSRLTVL.

On this clone itself: Different DNA sequences within this sample yield the same CDR3. V is TRBV9 and J is TRBJ2-5, with TRBD2 matching 8 bases. This CDR3 region has 14 residues. J lost 2 bases, V lost 2 bases, and 2 bases had no gene match. CDR1 is SGDLS and CDR2 is YYNGEE in the germline V gene. CDR3 nucleotides: TGTGCCAGCAGCGTTTTAGCGGGGCAAGAGACCCAGTACTTC. This gives the protein CASSVLAGQETQYF.

With regard to this clone: One end of the junction does not line up with germline, which may come from a read error. The V and J genes are TRBV7-3 and TRBJ2-6; D gene unclear. The CDR3 runs to 16 residues. Germline assignment: CDR1 SGHTA and CDR2 FQGTGA. CDR3 residues: CASGLSWISGANVLTF. CDR3 nucleotides: TGTGCCAGCGGCTTGAGCTGGATCTCTGGGGCCAACGTCCTGACTTTC.

This sequence joins TRBV5-1 and TRBJ1-4; 7 nucleotides align to TRBD1. The CDR3 loop spans 14 amino acids. Germline CDR1 SGHRS, CDR2 YFSETQ. V was clipped by 0 bases and J by 7 bases; unmatched bases: 3. CDR3 in amino acids: CASSLENRGEKLFF. DNA for the CDR3: TGCGCCAGCAGCTTGGAGAACAGGGGTGAAAAACTGTTTTTT.

The J gene is TRBJ2-3, the V gene TRBV28; 12 bases align to TRBD2. The ends lost 5 bases at V and 3 bases at J; junction bases unmatched: 6. CDR1 is MDHEN and CDR2 is SYDVKM in the germline V gene. The CDR3 runs 16 residues. This CDR3 is CASSPGLAGRTDTQYF. The CDR3 DNA reads TGTGCCAGCAGTCCCGGACTAGCGGGAAGAACAGATACGCAGTATTTT.

The genes are TRBV29-1 and TRBJ2-1; TRBD1 or TRBD2 may be the D gene (6 bases each). The germline V gene encodes CDR1 SQVTM and CDR2 ANQGSEA. The CDR3 is 15 amino acids. The CDR3 loop is CRATLGGTLYNEQFF. The CDR3 nucleotides read TGCAGGGCGACCCTTGGCGGGACACTCTACAATGAGCAGTTCTTC.

This chain uses TRBV10-3 with TRBJ2-3, with TRBD1 as a possible D gene (5 bases). Germline values: CDR1 ENHRY, CDR2 SYGVKD. CDR3 length: 10 residues. Trimming cost V 11 bases and J 6 bases, with 9 bases left between them. CDR3: CAVGADTQYF. CDR3 nucleotide sequence: TGTGCCGTAGGGGCCGATACGCAGTATTTT.

To note about this clone: The same CDR3 can be traced to other DNA sequences in this sample. V and J are TRBV5-1 and TRBJ1-2, with 12 positions matching TRBD1. Germline-derived CDR1 and CDR2 are SGHRS and YFSETQ. V lost 2 bases and J lost 5; bases outside the gene matches: 4. CDR3 size: 15 residues. The CDR3 sequence is CASSLGTGGSYGYTF. CDR3 bases: TGCGCCAGCAGCTTAGGGACAGGGGGCTCTTATGGCTACACCTTC.

A few counts support this clone. The chain couples TRBV5-1 to TRBJ2-3, with TRBD2 matching 9 bases. Trimming took 4 bases from V and 0 from J; bases not matched to a gene: 3. Germline V gene sequence: CDR1 SGHRS, CDR2 YFSETQ. The CDR3 runs 15 residues. CDR3 in amino acids: CASSGLAPSTDTQYF. CDR3 bases: TGCGCCAGCAGCGGACTAGCGCCAAGCACAGATACGCAGTATTTT.

The V and J genes are TRBV30 and TRBJ2-7; TRBD1 matches 7 bases. CDR1 GTSNPN and CDR2 SVGIG come from the germline V gene (reference sequence). With 5 bases clipped from V and 2 bases from J, the junction kept 3 bases outside the gene matches. The CDR3 sequence is 12 residues long. For the CDR3, the DNA is TGTGCCTGGGGACAGGAAACCTACGAGCAGTACTTC. It specifies CAWGQETYEQYF.

This chain links TRBV7-9 with TRBJ2-7; D is undetermined. Trimming stripped 0 bases from V and 2 bases from J, with 11 bases between. CDR1 and CDR2 from the germline V gene are SEHNR and FQNEAQ (reference sequence). This CDR3 comprises 15 residues. CDR3 sequence reads: CASSLAKPSTYEQYF. CDR3 bases: TGTGCCAGCAGCTTAGCGAAGCCATCTACCTACGAGCAGTACTTC.